The clone carrying this T cell receptor beta chain showed up just once. This sample stems from a study of T-cell reconstitution after alpha-beta-depleted transplantation in children. There are 15 residues in the CDR3. V lost 0 bases, J lost 7 bases, and 13 bases lay in between. Germline CDR1 DFQATT, CDR2 SNEGSKA (reference sequence). A library of TCRbeta sequences, prepared with unique molecular identifiers, was generated. TCRdb passed the PCR reads through MiXCR, listing each CDR3 protein once. The table lists about half a million distinct CDR3 sequences, roughly an eighth of them singletons. Here the sequenced sample was PBMCs from the stem cell graft donor, taken from the stem cell graft. This TCR was recovered from a human donor who donated a stem cell graft to a child with combined immunodeficiency. V gene TRBV20-1 combines with J gene TRBJ1-6; TRBD1 might be the D (6 bases). The CDR3 bases are TGCAGTGCTAGAGAACCCCAGGGGAGGAATTCACCCCTCCACTTT. Amino acid sequence: CSAREPQGRNSPLHF.